These T cell receptor beta chains were read from a single sample in a study of identical twins. MiXCR was run by TCRdb on the 5' RACE reads, yielding one entry per CDR3 protein. This table holds 650,000 to 800,000 distinct CDR3 sequences, less than 10% found once. Another study also made use of these data, one on yellow fever vaccine responses in identical twins.

The sequenced material came from PBMCs. The receptors come from a young woman in good health. Both conserved end residues are part of each CDR3.

TRBJ2-7	TRBV12-3/TRBV12-4	CASSFTGASEQYF
TRBJ2-3	TRBV7-2	CASSLQRGGWDTQYF
TRBJ2-2	TRBV12-3/TRBV12-4	CASKLWVLGVTGELFF
TRBJ2-3	TRBV2	CASTEKAGFITDTQYF
TRBJ2-7	TRBV6-1	CASSEPASPGYEQYF
TRBJ2-1	TRBV2	CASSHTGTSGDNEQFF
TRBJ2-2	TRBV28	CASSFYRGANTGELFF
TRBJ2-5	TRBV6-1	CASRPTQLAETQYF
TRBJ1-2	TRBV20-1	CSAWYRSYGYTF
TRBJ2-3	TRBV5-5	CASSLEGRIPTDTQYF
TRBJ2-7	TRBV25-1	CASSEYGNPYEQYF
TRBJ1-4	TRBV2	CASNQGATNEKLFF
TRBJ2-1	TRBV10-3	CAIRKGLADNEQFF
TRBJ2-7	TRBV6-2/TRBV6-3	CASQDLSYEQYF
TRBJ2-7	TRBV20-1	CSASEVAGGSYEQYF
TRBJ2-3	TRBV5-1	CASTPRTSGRGGSTDMQYF
TRBJ2-7	TRBV7-9	CASSLAGLLAYEQYF
TRBJ2-1	TRBV7-9	CASSFAGLAGNEQFF
TRBJ2-3	TRBV2	CASRSSSGGIDTQYF
TRBJ2-1	TRBV29-1	CSVVHGGNEQFF
TRBJ2-3	TRBV20-1	CSAFRGSGDTQYF
TRBJ2-7	TRBV5-6	CASSLVGRNSYEQYF
TRBJ2-7	TRBV15	CATSRDRQNYEQYF
TRBJ1-2	TRBV6-5	CASSYSGGENGYTF
TRBJ2-5	TRBV6-1	CASSTPTGYQETQYF
TRBJ2-7	TRBV7-2	CASLGGMTSYEQYF
TRBJ2-2	TRBV6-1	CASRAPGLSLTGELFF